This TCR beta chain originates from a study of blood T cell repertoires in COVID-19. Generated by immunoSEQ multiplex PCR, the TCRdb table keeps only in-frame clones and is missing some. The sample shows 65,000 to 80,000 clones, approximately 90% of them seen only once. CDR3 length: 11 residues. V lost 10 bases and J lost 6, with 12 bases in between. Germline V gene lookup returns CDR1 MNHEY and CDR2 SVGAGI. The specimen sequenced was peripheral blood. The chain couples TRBV6-5 to TRBJ1-2; a weak D match, TRBD1 (5 bases). The clonotype was recovered from a young man with acute or convalescent COVID-19. CDR3 residues: CATKQEHGYTF. The DNA of the CDR3 is TGTGCCACCAAACAGGAACATGGCTACACCTTC.